Below, 2 T cell receptor beta chains from the same sample are listed, as sequenced in a study of cytomegalovirus exposure and HLA in healthy donors. The PCR had 60 Vbeta and 13 Jbeta primers. Profiling relied on immunoSEQ multiplex PCR, and the TCRdb table lists in-frame clones only, not all of them. This table holds about 200,000 clones, under 85% found once. The source material was PBMCs. The origin of the receptors is a man aged 45-65 years in good health and CMV-seronegative.

V gene TRBV28 combines with J gene TRBJ2-1; TRBD1 aligns across 7 bases. V was pared by 3 bases and J by 1 base, with 3 bases of the junction left unmatched. The CDR3 length is 15 residues. The germline gives CDR1 MDHEN, CDR2 SYDVKM. The CDR3 bases are TGTGCCAGCAGTTTCCTGACAGGGTCCTACAATGAGCAGTTCTTC. Translation: CASSFLTGSYNEQFF.

The chain carries TRBV5-1 and TRBJ1-1; tentative D call: TRBD1 (5 bases). Trimming removed 1 base at V and 2 bases at J, with 9 bases between. From germline, CDR1 is SGHRS and CDR2 YFSETQ. The CDR3 has 14 residues. The CDR3 sequence: CASSLLTVNTEAFF. CDR3 in DNA: TGCGCCAGCAGCTTGCTGACAGTAAACACTGAAGCTTTCTTT.